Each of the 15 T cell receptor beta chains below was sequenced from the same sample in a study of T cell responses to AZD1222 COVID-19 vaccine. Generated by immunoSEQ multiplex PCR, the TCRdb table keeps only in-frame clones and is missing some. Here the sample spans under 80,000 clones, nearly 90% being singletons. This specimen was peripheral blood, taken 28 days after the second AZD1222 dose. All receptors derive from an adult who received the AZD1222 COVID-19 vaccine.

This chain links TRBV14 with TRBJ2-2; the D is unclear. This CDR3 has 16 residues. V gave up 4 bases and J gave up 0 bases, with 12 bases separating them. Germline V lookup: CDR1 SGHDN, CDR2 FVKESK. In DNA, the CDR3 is TGTGCCAGCAGCCGGTTGGGGTTTTCGAACACCGGGGAGCTGTTTTTT. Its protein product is CASSRLGFSNTGELFF.

The CDR3 region is CASSPQGTTEAFF. DNA of the CDR3: TGCGCCAGCAGCCCACAGGGGACCACTGAAGCTTTCTTT. The chain has TRBV5-1 and TRBJ1-1; 7 positions match TRBD1. Trimming removed 4 bases from V and 4 bases from J; junction bases left unmatched: 4. CDR1 SGHRS and CDR2 YFSETQ come from the germline V gene. The CDR3 contains 13 residues.

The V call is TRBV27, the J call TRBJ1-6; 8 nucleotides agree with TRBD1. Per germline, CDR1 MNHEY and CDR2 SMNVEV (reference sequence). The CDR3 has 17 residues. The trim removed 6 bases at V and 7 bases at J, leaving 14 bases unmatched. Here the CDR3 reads CASRYRSRDRKNSPLHF. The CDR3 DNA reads TGTGCCAGCAGGTACAGATCCCGGGACAGGAAAAATTCACCCCTCCACTTT.

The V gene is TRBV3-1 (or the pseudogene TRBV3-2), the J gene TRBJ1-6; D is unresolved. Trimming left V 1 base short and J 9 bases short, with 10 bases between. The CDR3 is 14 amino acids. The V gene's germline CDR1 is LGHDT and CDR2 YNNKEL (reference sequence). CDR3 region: CASSQGEGGSPLHF. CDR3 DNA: TGTGCCAGCAGCCAAGGCGAAGGTGGTTCACCCCTCCACTTT.

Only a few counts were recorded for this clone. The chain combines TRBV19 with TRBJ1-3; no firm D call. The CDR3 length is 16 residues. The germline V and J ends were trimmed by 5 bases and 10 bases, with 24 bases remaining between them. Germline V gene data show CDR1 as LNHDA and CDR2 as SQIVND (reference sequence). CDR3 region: CASSVPDGFFAETIYF. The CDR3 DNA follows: TGTGCCAGTAGTGTACCGGACGGATTTTTTGCAGAGACCATATATTTT.

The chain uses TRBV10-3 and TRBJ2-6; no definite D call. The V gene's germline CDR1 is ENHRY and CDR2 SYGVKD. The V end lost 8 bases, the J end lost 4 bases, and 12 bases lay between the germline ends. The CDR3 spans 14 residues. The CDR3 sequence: CAIGHPPGANVLTF. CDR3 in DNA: TGTGCCATCGGGCACCCTCCGGGGGCCAACGTCCTGACTTTC.

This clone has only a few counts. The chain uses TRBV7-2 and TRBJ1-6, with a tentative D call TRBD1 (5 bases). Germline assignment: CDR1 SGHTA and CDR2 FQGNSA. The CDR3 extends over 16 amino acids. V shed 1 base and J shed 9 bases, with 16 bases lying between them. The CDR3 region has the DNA TGTGCCAGCAGCTTAGTGGCAGTGACCGGGGCTTCACCCCTCCACTTT. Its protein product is CASSLVAVTGASPLHF.

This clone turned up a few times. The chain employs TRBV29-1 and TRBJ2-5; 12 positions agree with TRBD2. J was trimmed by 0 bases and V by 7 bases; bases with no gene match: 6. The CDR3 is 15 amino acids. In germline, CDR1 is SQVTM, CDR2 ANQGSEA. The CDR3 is CSALRLAGDQETQYF. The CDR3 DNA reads TGCAGCGCTTTAAGACTAGCGGGAGACCAAGAGACCCAGTACTTC.

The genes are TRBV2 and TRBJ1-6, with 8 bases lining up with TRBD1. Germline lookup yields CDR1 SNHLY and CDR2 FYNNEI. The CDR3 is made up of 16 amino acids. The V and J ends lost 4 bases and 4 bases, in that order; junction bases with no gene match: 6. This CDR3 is CASSGEWTGYNSPLHF. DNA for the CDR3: TGTGCCAGCAGTGGTGAATGGACAGGGTATAATTCACCCCTCCACTTT.

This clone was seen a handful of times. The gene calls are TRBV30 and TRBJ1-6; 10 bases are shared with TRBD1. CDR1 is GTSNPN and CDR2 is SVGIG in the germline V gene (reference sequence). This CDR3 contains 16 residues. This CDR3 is CATAQGQGIMGSPLHF. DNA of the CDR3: TGTGCGACTGCTCAGGGACAGGGGATAATGGGTTCACCCCTCCACTTT.

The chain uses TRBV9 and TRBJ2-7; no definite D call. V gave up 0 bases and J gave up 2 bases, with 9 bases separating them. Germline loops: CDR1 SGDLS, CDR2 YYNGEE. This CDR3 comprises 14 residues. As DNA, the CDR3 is TGTGCCAGCAGCGTAGATTCGAGAACCTACGAGCAGTACTTC. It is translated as CASSVDSRTYEQYF.

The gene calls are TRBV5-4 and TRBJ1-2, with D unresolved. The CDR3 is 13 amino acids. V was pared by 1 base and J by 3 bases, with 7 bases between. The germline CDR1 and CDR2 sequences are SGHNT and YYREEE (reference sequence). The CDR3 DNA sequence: TGTGCCAGCAGCTTGTCGAGGGACTATGGCTACACCTTC. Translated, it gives CASSLSRDYGYTF.

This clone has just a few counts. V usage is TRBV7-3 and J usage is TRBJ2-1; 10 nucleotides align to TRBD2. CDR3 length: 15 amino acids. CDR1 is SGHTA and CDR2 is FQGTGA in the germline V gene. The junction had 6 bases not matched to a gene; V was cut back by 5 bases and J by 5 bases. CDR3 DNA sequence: TGTGCCAGCAGCCCAAGGACTAGCGGAGACAATGAGCAGTTCTTC. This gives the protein CASSPRTSGDNEQFF.

As DNA, the CDR3 is TGTGCCAGCAGCTTAAGTGGGGAGGGGTTACAAGAGACCCAGTACTTC. Protein: CASSLSGEGLQETQYF. The chain carries TRBV13 and TRBJ2-5; 7 bases align to TRBD2. This CDR3 comprises 16 residues. The V segment lost 2 bases and the J segment 2 bases; nucleotides outside the gene matches: 8. CDR1 and CDR2 from the germline V gene are PRHDT and FYEKMQ (reference sequence).

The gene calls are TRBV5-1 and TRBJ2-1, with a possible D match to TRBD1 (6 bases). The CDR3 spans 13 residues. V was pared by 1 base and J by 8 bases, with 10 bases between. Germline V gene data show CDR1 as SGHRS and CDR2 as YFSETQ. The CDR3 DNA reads TGCGCCAGCAGCTTGAGGGGGTTCGATGAGCAGTTCTTC. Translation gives CASSLRGFDEQFF.